The 20 T cell receptor beta chains reported below all come from one sample, sequenced in a study of OX40 agonist ivuxolimab in advanced cancers. Method: immunoSEQ multiplex PCR; TCRdb's copy keeps in-frame clones and lacks some. The sample carries tens of thousands of clones, 70% to 90% recorded once. This sample comprised CD4+ or CD8+ T cells sorted from blood, obtained in a trial of the OX40 agonist ivuxolimab. Receptors originate from an adult with an advanced solid tumor such as melanoma, head and neck, liver or kidney cancer.

The chain joins TRBV28 to TRBJ1-4, with 11 bases aligning to TRBD1. The V gene end was trimmed by 4 bases and the J gene end by 8 bases; junction bases not matched to a gene: 6. Per the germline V gene, CDR1 is MDHEN and CDR2 is SYDVKM. This CDR3 is built from 15 residues. CDR3 amino acids: CASSSPGQGVEKLFF. The CDR3 DNA follows: TGTGCCAGCAGTTCCCCGGGACAGGGGGTAGAAAAACTGTTTTTT.

V is TRBV7-3 and J is TRBJ2-3, with D tentatively TRBD1 or TRBD2 (5 bases each). The germline V and J ends were trimmed by 4 bases and 6 bases, with 14 bases remaining between them. The CDR3 has 14 amino acids. Per the germline V gene, CDR1 is SGHTA and CDR2 is FQGTGA. The CDR3 region is CASSYRDPSDTQYF. The CDR3 nucleotides are TGTGCCAGCAGCTATCGGGACCCCTCGGATACGCAGTATTTT. Full variable domain (rest looked up from reference TRBV7-3 and TRBJ2-3): GAGVSQTPSNKVTEKGKYVELRCDPISGHTALYWYRQSLGQGPEFLIYFQGTGAADDSGLPNDRFFAVRPEGSVSTLKIQRTERGDSAVYLCASSYRDPSDTQYFGPGTRLTVL.

The V gene is TRBV30, the J gene TRBJ1-3; D is unclear. The CDR3 spans 14 residues. V was shortened by 1 base and J by 0 bases, with 7 bases between the two germline ends. Germline CDR1 GTSNPN, CDR2 SVGIG (reference sequence). CDR3 residues: CAWSGGFSGNTIYF. The DNA for the CDR3 is TGTGCCTGGAGTGGAGGGTTCTCTGGAAACACCATATATTTT.

J is TRBJ1-4 and V is TRBV5-8, with D uncertain. The CDR3 has 13 residues. Between the trimmed V and J ends, which lost 2 bases and 5 bases, there was a span of 7 bases. Germline values: CDR1 SGHTS, CDR2 YDEGEE. The DNA for the CDR3 is TGTGCCAGCAGCTTCGCCAGGAATGAAAAACTGTTTTTT. Translation gives CASSFARNEKLFF.

This chain uses TRBV9 with TRBJ2-2; no firm D call. The V gene's germline CDR1 is SGDLS and CDR2 YYNGEE. Trimming removed 0 bases from V and 7 bases from J, with 13 bases in between. This CDR3 comprises 15 residues. As DNA, the CDR3 is TGTGCCAGCAGCGTAGAGGGCCAGGTTGGCGGGGAGCTGTTTTTT. The encoded protein is CASSVEGQVGGELFF.

The DNA of the CDR3 is TGTGCCAGCAGTTTGGCGGGACCTGCCTACGAGCAGTACTTC. This translates into CASSLAGPAYEQYF. This chain links TRBV27 with TRBJ2-7; possible D gene TRBD2, 6 bases. Germline values: CDR1 MNHEY, CDR2 SMNVEV (reference sequence). Trimming cost V 3 bases and J 2 bases, with 11 bases left between them. This CDR3 region has 14 residues.

Points on this clone: At one end the junction does not follow the germline gene, possibly because of a read error. The chain recombines TRBV5-1 with TRBJ2-7; D is unclear. The V gene's germline CDR1 is SGHRS and CDR2 YFSETQ. This CDR3 is 13 amino acids long. The CDR3 spells CASSLHTSYEQYF. CDR3 sequence (DNA): TGTGCCAGCAGCCTGCATACCTCCTACGAGCAGTACTTC.

The chain has TRBV5-1 and TRBJ1-3, with D perhaps matching TRBD1 (6 bases). Germline V gives CDR1 SGHRS, CDR2 YFSETQ. V was trimmed by 4 bases and J by 2 bases, leaving 10 bases between them. This CDR3 contains 14 residues. The CDR3 nucleotides are TGCGCCAGCAGCCCCAACAGGGCTGGAAACACCATATATTTT. It encodes CASSPNRAGNTIYF.

The chain uses TRBV6-1 and TRBJ2-1, with D hard to call. The CDR3 has 11 amino acids. Germline V gene sequence: CDR1 MNHNS, CDR2 SASEGT. The ends were cut back, 5 bases at V and 10 bases at J, with 9 bases in the middle. CDR3 sequence reads: CASSTGYEQFF. The CDR3 nucleotides read TGTGCCAGCAGTACCGGGTACGAGCAGTTCTTC.

The V gene is TRBV21-1, the J gene TRBJ2-6; TRBD1 reflects the table's D call only, with no check against the DNA. TRBV21-1 is tagged as a pseudogene. The CDR3 is 18 residues long. CDR3: CASSNGQVPTAGANVLTF. CDR3 bases: TGTGCCAGCAGCAATGGCCAGGTCCCTACGGCCGGGGCCAACGTCCTGACTTTC.

This chain uses TRBV5-1 with TRBJ2-5; D is unclear. Per the germline V gene, CDR1 is SGHRS and CDR2 is YFSETQ. This CDR3 comprises 15 residues. V dropped 6 bases and J dropped 0 bases, with 15 bases sitting between them. Here the CDR3 DNA reads TGCGCCAGCACGTTTCAGACAACGTACCAAGAGACCCAGTACTTC. Translating it yields CASTFQTTYQETQYF.

The CDR3 here is CASSVGVSHEQYF. The CDR3 nucleotides read TGTGCCAGCAGTGTGGGGGTTTCCCACGAGCAGTACTTC. This chain connects TRBV6-1 to TRBJ2-7, with D perhaps given as TRBD1 or TRBD2 (5 bases each). With 4 bases removed from V and 5 bases from J, the gap between germline ends came to 12 bases. The germline gives CDR1 MNHNS, CDR2 SASEGT. This CDR3 is built from 13 residues.

The chain uses TRBV29-1 and TRBJ2-5; possibly TRBD1 for D (5 bases). The germline gives CDR1 SQVTM, CDR2 ANQGSEA. The CDR3 is 12 amino acids. The V and J ends lost 0 bases and 5 bases respectively, with 7 bases between them. CDR3 sequence (DNA): TGCAGCGTTGAAGAGGGGCCGGAGACCCAGTACTTC. Encoded protein: CSVEEGPETQYF.

The V and J genes are TRBV28 and TRBJ1-5; no firm D call. Trimming stripped 3 bases from V and 6 bases from J, with 12 bases between. The CDR3 sequence is 14 residues long. The germline V gene has CDR1 MDHEN and CDR2 SYDVKM. The CDR3 region has the DNA TGTGCCAGCAGTTTGATGCAGTACACTCAGCCCCAGCATTTT. This codes for CASSLMQYTQPQHF.

The chain links TRBV18 to TRBJ2-7; 8 nucleotides agree with TRBD1. This CDR3 contains 14 residues. J gave up 4 bases and V 3 bases, and 5 bases lay outside the gene matches. Per the germline V gene, CDR1 is KGHSH and CDR2 is LQKENI. Written as DNA, the CDR3 is TGTGCCAGCTCACCTCAGGGACAGGTTTACGAGCAGTACTTC. It specifies CASSPQGQVYEQYF.

The chain is built from TRBV18 and TRBJ1-1; 9 bases are shared with TRBD1. The CDR3 runs to 15 residues. V lost 0 bases, J lost 5 bases, and 4 bases stayed unmatched. The germline gives CDR1 KGHSH, CDR2 LQKENI. The CDR3 DNA is TGTGCCAGCTCACCACCGCGGACAGGGGCAACTGAAGCTTTCTTT. This translates into CASSPPRTGATEAFF.

This rearrangement joins TRBV29-1 to TRBJ1-4, with TRBD1 as a possible D gene (5 bases). The CDR3 contains 13 residues. The germline V gene has CDR1 SQVTM and CDR2 ANQGSEA. The V and J ends lost 4 bases and 7 bases respectively, with 13 bases between them. CDR3 coding DNA: TGCAGCGTTGCGTCTCAGGGCGGTGAAAAACTGTTTTTT. It translates to CSVASQGGEKLFF.

V and J are TRBV11-3 and TRBJ1-5; 9 nucleotides match TRBD1. The junction had 9 bases not matched to a gene; V was cut back by 2 bases and J by 4 bases. The germline CDR1 and CDR2 sequences are SGHNT and YENEEA. This CDR3 is 17 amino acids long. The CDR3 spells CASSLLGTGKVNQPQHF. The CDR3 nucleotides read TGTGCCAGCAGCTTACTAGGGACAGGGAAGGTTAATCAGCCCCAGCATTTT.

V usage is TRBV2 and J usage is TRBJ2-1; D remains unclear. The CDR3 contains 15 residues. Germline loops: CDR1 SNHLY, CDR2 FYNNEI. Between the trimmed V and J ends, which lost 6 bases and 0 bases, there was a span of 12 bases. The CDR3 protein is CASRLYSASYNEQFF. The CDR3 nucleotides read TGTGCCAGCAGACTGTACAGCGCCTCCTACAATGAGCAGTTCTTC.

V and J are TRBV30 and TRBJ2-1; maybe TRBD1 (5 bases). The CDR3 is made up of 13 amino acids. V lost 4 bases to trimming and J lost 7 bases, with 14 bases between them. Per the germline V gene, CDR1 is GTSNPN and CDR2 is SVGIG (reference sequence). The CDR3 reads CAWNYGAGNEQFF. CDR3 DNA sequence: TGTGCCTGGAATTATGGGGCTGGAAATGAGCAGTTCTTC.